A selection of T cell receptor beta chains follows, all from one sample in a study of response to subunit inactivated influenza vaccine. TCRdb reprocessed the RT-PCR reads with MiXCR, giving one entry per CDR3 protein. The table records some 570,000 distinct CDR3 sequences, about 10% of them present only once. The same sample was also studied in work on T cells expressing NK-cell markers.

The sample consisted of PBMCs from blood, taken on the day of vaccination. The receptors derive from a man aged 50-60 years who received an inactivated influenza vaccine. The CDR3 runs from the conserved cysteine through the conserved F or W. D genes are given only for firm matches. A row's size may be missing; if present it is once, few, many or a size class.

d_call j_call v_call clone_size cdr3_aa cdr3_nt
TRBD1 TRBJ2-3 TRBV5-1 NA CASRTDLVQGAVTDTQYF TGCGCCAGCAGGACAGATCTGGTCCAGGGGGCAGTGACAGATACGCAGTATTTT
NA TRBJ2-5 TRBV5-1 NA CASSRANGGQETQYF TGCGCCAGCAGCCGGGCCAATGGTGGGCAAGAGACCCAGTACTTC
NA TRBJ2-6 TRBV29-1 NA CSVESGANVLTF TGCAGCGTTGAATCTGGGGCCAACGTCCTGACTTTC
NA TRBJ2-3 TRBV28 once CASSSLTQNLDTQYF TGTGCCAGCAGTTCCCTTACACAAAATTTGGATACGCAGTATTTT
NA TRBJ2-5 TRBV9 few CASSVGLEETQYF TGTGCCAGCAGCGTAGGCCTAGAAGAGACCCAGTACTTC
NA TRBJ1-2 TRBV6-1 few CASSDRRANYGYTF TGTGCCAGCAGTGACAGACGAGCTAACTATGGCTACACCTTC
TRBD1 TRBJ1-1 TRBV20-1 few CSAKPDRAGTEAFF TGCAGTGCTAAACCGGACAGGGCTGGCACTGAAGCTTTCTTT
NA TRBJ1-2 TRBV4-3 few CASSQDAGRYGYTF TGCGCCAGCAGCCAAGATGCCGGACGCTATGGCTACACCTTC
TRBD2 TRBJ2-5 TRBV7-8 few CASSTRTSVGTRETQYF TGTGCCAGCAGCACACGGACTAGCGTAGGGACAAGGGAGACCCAGTACTTC
NA TRBJ2-1 TRBV7-9 NA CASSLWSYNEQFF TGTGCCAGCAGTCTTTGGTCCTACAATGAGCAGTTCTTC
NA TRBJ2-5 TRBV18 few CASSGVRETQYF TGTGCCAGCTCGGGCGTTCGAGAGACCCAGTACTTC
TRBD2 TRBJ2-3 TRBV4-3 NA CASSATSGSPSTDTQYF TGCGCCAGCAGCGCGACTAGCGGGAGCCCTAGCACAGATACGCAGTATTTT
TRBD1 TRBJ2-3 TRBV20-1 NA CSAPDRGVPDTQYF TGCAGTGCCCCTGACAGGGGTGTCCCAGATACGCAGTATTTT
TRBD2 TRBJ2-5 TRBV3-1 few CASSQTSGETQYF TGTGCCAGCAGCCAGACTAGCGGAGAGACCCAGTACTTC
TRBD2 TRBJ2-7 TRBV7-8 many CASSLEGASGMGRQYF TGTGCCAGCAGCTTAGAAGGGGCTAGCGGGATGGGCCGGCAGTACTTC
NA TRBJ2-1 TRBV20-1 few CSARDGSPDNEQFF TGCAGTGCTAGAGATGGCAGCCCCGACAATGAGCAGTTCTTC
NA TRBJ2-1 TRBV28 few CASTASQYYNEQFF TGTGCCAGCACAGCGTCTCAGTATTACAATGAGCAGTTCTTC
NA TRBJ1-5 TRBV27 few CASSLTWSTVTSNQPQHF TGTGCCAGCAGTTTAACGTGGTCGACAGTTACTAGCAATCAGCCCCAGCATTTT
NA TRBJ2-6 TRBV2 NA CASSPGPSGANVLTF TGTGCCAGCAGTCCCGGTCCATCTGGGGCCAACGTCCTGACTTTC
NA TRBJ2-3 TRBV20-1 few CSAYFMGPDTQYF TGCAGTGCCTACTTTATGGGCCCAGATACGCAGTATTTT
TRBD2 TRBJ2-7 TRBV5-1 few CASSPRASGAYEQYF TGCGCCAGCAGCCCGCGAGCTAGCGGGGCCTACGAGCAGTACTTC
NA TRBJ2-2 TRBV2 few CASSGPSGANTGELFF TGTGCCAGCAGTGGGCCCAGCGGTGCGAACACCGGGGAGCTGTTTTTT
NA TRBJ2-7 TRBV5-5 few CASSSVAVSYEQYF TGTGCCAGCAGCTCTGTCGCGGTATCCTACGAGCAGTACTTC
TRBD1 TRBJ2-7 TRBV6-5 NA CASSYSQGAAYEQYF TGTGCCAGCAGTTACTCCCAGGGGGCGGCCTACGAGCAGTACTTC
NA TRBJ2-6 TRBV6-1 few CASSEDFSGANVLTF TGTGCCAGCAGTGAAGATTTTTCTGGGGCCAACGTCCTGACTTTC
NA TRBJ2-2 TRBV7-6 NA CASSLGTQPNTGELFF TGTGCCAGCAGCTTGGGTACACAGCCGAACACCGGGGAGCTGTTTTTT
NA TRBJ2-7 TRBV5-1 once CASKGGISYEQYF TGCGCCAGCAAAGGCGGGATATCATACGAGCAGTACTTC
TRBD2 TRBJ2-2 TRBV4-2 NA CASSQWGLAGTYSNTGELFF TGTGCCAGCAGCCAATGGGGACTAGCGGGAACTTATTCGAACACCGGGGAGCTGTTTTTT
TRBD2 TRBJ2-3 TRBV20-1 NA CSASGGLTDTQYF TGCAGTGCTTCGGGGGGACTCACAGATACGCAGTATTTT
TRBD2 TRBJ2-1 TRBV6-2/TRBV6-3 NA CASSPGTSGGDDNEQFF TGTGCCAGCAGCCCCGGGACTAGCGGGGGGGATGACAATGAGCAGTTCTTC
NA TRBJ2-5 TRBV5-1 many CASSLVRPDGKTQYF TGCGCCAGCAGCTTGGTAAGGCCTGACGGGAAGACCCAGTACTTC
TRBD2 TRBJ2-1 TRBV20-1 NA CSATPSGRKQFF TGCAGTGCTACCCCAAGCGGGAGGAAACAGTTCTTC
NA TRBJ2-3 TRBV7-8 few CASSLKSYTQYF TGTGCCAGCAGCTTAAAATCGTATACGCAGTATTTT
TRBD2 TRBJ2-2 TRBV28 NA CASSLWLAGVGELFF TGTGCCAGCAGTTTGTGGCTAGCGGGAGTCGGGGAGCTGTTTTTT
TRBD1 TRBJ2-7 TRBV6-5 few CASSTDWTGAYEQYF TGTGCCAGCAGTACCGATTGGACAGGGGCCTACGAGCAGTACTTC
TRBD2 TRBJ2-1 TRBV28 NA CASSLPSGRAGEQFF TGTGCCAGCAGTTTACCTAGCGGGAGGGCCGGTGAGCAGTTCTTC
TRBD1 TRBJ1-1 TRBV6-2/TRBV6-3 once CASSLFRGQGTEAFF TGTGCCAGCAGCCTATTCAGGGGGCAGGGAACTGAAGCTTTCTTT
NA TRBJ1-1 TRBV29-1 NA CSVPDGPNTEAFF TGCAGCGTCCCCGACGGCCCGAACACTGAAGCTTTCTTT
NA TRBJ2-3 TRBV20-1 NA CSARPVGAKGADTQYF TGCAGTGCTAGACCTGTGGGGGCAAAAGGGGCAGATACGCAGTATTTT
TRBD2 TRBJ2-7 TRBV20-1 NA CSARPLAGSPYEQYF TGCAGTGCTAGACCCCTAGCGGGATCGCCCTACGAGCAGTACTTC
NA TRBJ2-1 TRBV4-1 few CASSQDLQAGSSYNEQFF TGCGCCAGCAGCCAAGATTTACAGGCGGGGAGCTCCTACAATGAGCAGTTCTTC
NA TRBJ1-5 TRBV20-1 many CSASPAGSQPQHF TGCAGTGCTAGCCCGGCGGGGAGTCAGCCCCAGCATTTT
NA TRBJ1-5 TRBV27 few CASSGGQTSNQPQHF TGTGCCAGCAGTGGAGGACAGACTAGCAATCAGCCCCAGCATTTT
TRBD2 TRBJ2-3 TRBV27 NA CASRMSGGLGDTQYF TGTGCCAGCAGGATGAGCGGGGGCCTCGGAGATACGCAGTATTTT
NA TRBJ1-6 TRBV12-3/TRBV12-4 few CASSLGQPSYNSPLHF TGTGCCAGCAGTTTAGGTCAGCCGAGCTATAATTCACCCCTCCACTTT
NA TRBJ2-5 TRBV5-1 many CASSLDGLSLETQYF TGCGCCAGCAGCTTGGATGGGCTATCCTTGGAGACCCAGTACTTC
NA TRBJ2-5 TRBV29-1 NA CSHSSTRSETQYF TGCAGCCACAGCAGTACGCGGTCGGAGACCCAGTACTTC
NA TRBJ2-7 TRBV4-3 many CASSQEAQGYSYEQYF TGCGCCAGCAGCCAAGAGGCGCAGGGGTACTCCTACGAGCAGTACTTC
NA TRBJ2-7 TRBV4-3 NA CASSQDELAAPYEQYF TGCGCCAGCAGCCAAGATGAATTGGCGGCACCCTACGAGCAGTACTTC
NA TRBJ1-2 TRBV29-1 many CSALAGAGYGYTF TGCAGCGCCCTAGCGGGGGCGGGCTATGGCTACACCTTC
NA TRBJ2-1 TRBV10-1 NA CDSSAGASYNEQFF TGCGACAGCAGTGCCGGGGCGTCCTACAATGAGCAGTTCTTC
NA TRBJ2-5 TRBV12-3/TRBV12-4 few CASSLEGRPMETQYF TGTGCCAGCAGTTTGGAGGGGAGACCGATGGAGACCCAGTACTTC
NA TRBJ2-2 TRBV24-1 NA CATSDLSGAGELFF TGTGCCACCAGTGATTTGTCAGGGGCCGGGGAGCTGTTTTTT
NA TRBJ1-6 TRBV7-9 NA CASSLGDKTPLDF TGTGCCAGCAGCTTGGGGGACAAGACACCCCTCGACTTT
NA TRBJ1-5 TRBV6-2/TRBV6-3 few CASSYPWTVPGNQPQHF TGTGCCAGCAGTTACCCATGGACAGTCCCTGGCAATCAGCCCCAGCATTTT